The rows below give T cell receptor beta chains drawn from one sample of a study of blood T cell repertoires in COVID-19. Using immunoSEQ multiplex PCR, the repertoire was profiled, and TCRdb retains in-frame clones only, with some absent. The top ten hold roughly 6.2% of the sample, which has about 190,000 clones, roughly 90% seen once. The sequenced sample was peripheral blood. These receptors all come from a woman aged 40 to 55 who had recovered from COVID-19. CDR3s include the opening cysteine and the closing phenylalanine or tryptophan. Fields, in order: CDR3 protein, V gene, J gene.

cdr3_aa: CASSLLAGPDTQYF; v_call: TRBV5-4; j_call: TRBJ2-3
cdr3_aa: CASSSSRVMGAIRFF; v_call: TRBV28; j_call: TRBJ2-1
cdr3_aa: CATARTGTGNTIYF; v_call: TRBV19; j_call: TRBJ1-3
cdr3_aa: CASSAGGSYNEQFF; v_call: TRBV7-3; j_call: TRBJ2-1
cdr3_aa: CASSATSGRQDTQYF; v_call: TRBV9; j_call: TRBJ2-3
cdr3_aa: CASSLRTGAQYF; v_call: TRBV5-6; j_call: TRBJ2-3
cdr3_aa: CASGTGGEGMNTEAFF; v_call: TRBV28; j_call: TRBJ1-1
cdr3_aa: CASSSPAGQGRYEQYF; v_call: TRBV11-2; j_call: TRBJ2-7
cdr3_aa: CSASRTSGGRDEQFF; v_call: TRBV20-1; j_call: TRBJ2-1
cdr3_aa: CASSSQNQETQYF; v_call: TRBV5-6; j_call: TRBJ2-5
cdr3_aa: CAWILQGAEKSLRYTF; v_call: TRBV30; j_call: TRBJ1-2
cdr3_aa: CSGDRGLGGRASREQFF; v_call: TRBV29-1; j_call: TRBJ2-1
cdr3_aa: CASSRQGALFDYTF; v_call: TRBV28; j_call: TRBJ1-2
cdr3_aa: CATLEDRGRDTQYF; v_call: TRBV19; j_call: TRBJ2-3